The text below deals with one TCR beta chain. V was shortened by 0 bases and J by 0 bases, with 11 bases between the two germline ends. This CDR3 is built from 16 residues. Per germline, CDR1 SGHDT and CDR2 YYEEEE. In the study's own analysis: Cell counts per sample came from amplifying reference gene primers. Only in-frame clones appear in the TCRdb table, and some are missing; sequencing was by immunoSEQ multiplex PCR. The V and J calls and clone size come from that table; D and trimming were worked out from the DNA. The data contain 90,000 to 100,000 clones, around 90% of them singletons. This entry comes from a study of blood T cell repertoires in COVID-19. Across the whole study: The United States, Italy and Spain provided the acute and convalescent COVID-19 samples. The cDNA or gDNA used as material had been derived from T cells, B-cell-depleted T cells, or PBMCs.

Seattle patient enrollment occurred during active infection, with longitudinal follow-up thereafter. V usage is TRBV5-6 and J usage is TRBJ2-3; D unresolved. The sequencing sample was made of peripheral blood. The receptor was derived from a man aged 55 to 70 with COVID-19, enrolled during active disease. The CDR3 DNA reads as TGTGCCAGCAGCTTGGCCTTGCCGGTTAGCACAGATACGCAGTATTTT. It specifies CASSLALPVSTDTQYF.